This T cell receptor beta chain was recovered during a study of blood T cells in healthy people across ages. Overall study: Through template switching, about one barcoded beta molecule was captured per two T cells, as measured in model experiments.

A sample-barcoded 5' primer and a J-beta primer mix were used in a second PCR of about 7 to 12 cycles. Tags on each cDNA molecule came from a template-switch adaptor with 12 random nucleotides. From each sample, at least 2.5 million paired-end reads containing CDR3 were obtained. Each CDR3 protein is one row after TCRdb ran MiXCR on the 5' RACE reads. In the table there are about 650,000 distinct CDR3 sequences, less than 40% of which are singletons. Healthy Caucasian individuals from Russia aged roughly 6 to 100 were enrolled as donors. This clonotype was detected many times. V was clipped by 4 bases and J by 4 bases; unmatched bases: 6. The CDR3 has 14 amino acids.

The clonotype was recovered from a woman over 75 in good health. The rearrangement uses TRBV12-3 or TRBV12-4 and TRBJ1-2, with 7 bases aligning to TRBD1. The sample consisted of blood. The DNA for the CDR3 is TGTGCCAGCAGTTCACAGGGGTCTGGCTATGGCTACACCTTC. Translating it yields CASSSQGSGYGYTF.